The 12 T cell receptor beta chains in this list originate from one sample, sequenced in a study of T cell clusters in autoimmune cytopenias. TRB was amplified by touch-down multiplex PCR, primer pools A and B combined. Using the multiplex PCR reads, TCRdb records one entry per CDR3 protein without DNA. This sample's table has about 5,000 distinct CDR3 sequences. Each sample's input was approximately 0.25 ug genomic DNA, about 38,000 genome equivalents. The same sample was also studied in work on T cell repertoires in aging, cancer and after chemotherapy.

The sequenced sample was peripheral blood. The receptors here all came from a human donor in good health.

The chain carries TRBV29-1 and TRBJ2-1. Per the germline V gene, CDR1 is SQVTM and CDR2 is ANQGSEA. This CDR3 comprises 13 residues. CDR3 loop: CSVMGSSYNEQFF.

V and J are TRBV19 and TRBJ2-3; TCRdb outputs TRBD1, but without DNA this stays unchecked. Per the germline V gene, CDR1 is LNHDA and CDR2 is SQIVND (reference sequence). The CDR3 spans 16 residues. The CDR3 sequence is CASSTLQLGAGDTQYF.

This chain's CDR3 is CASGLIPGNEQFF. This chain joins TRBV6-5 and TRBJ2-1; TCRdb's assignment of TRBD2 cannot be checked, as there is no DNA. The CDR3 covers 13 residues. Germline V gives CDR1 MNHEY, CDR2 SVGAGI.

The chain carries TRBV6-2 or TRBV6-3 and TRBJ2-3; checking the TCRdb D call of TRBD1 is not possible without DNA. There are 15 residues in the CDR3. Germline CDR1 MNHEY, CDR2 SVGEGT. The CDR3 is CASSRQGTSTDTQYF.

The genes are TRBV6-5 and TRBJ2-1; TCRdb lists TRBD1, though no DNA is available to test this call. Looked up from germline, CDR1 is MNHEY and CDR2 is SVGAGI. The CDR3 covers 14 residues. This CDR3 reads CASSRDNRDNEQFF.

The chain is built from TRBV7-2 and TRBJ2-1; checking the TCRdb D call of TRBD2 is not possible without DNA. This CDR3 region has 15 residues. Germline CDR1 SGHTA, CDR2 FQGNSA. The CDR3 reads CASSLRLAGVNEQFF.

The chain couples TRBV6-5 to TRBJ2-7; without DNA, the TCRdb call of TRBD1 cannot be checked. Germline CDR1 and CDR2: MNHEY and SVGAGI. The CDR3 consists of 14 residues. CDR3 amino acids: CASRRQGSVHEQYF.

This clonotype is classed as medium-sized by frequency. The genes are TRBV7-2 and TRBJ2-7; no DNA is available, so the TRBD2 call from TCRdb remains unchecked. The germline V gene has CDR1 SGHTA and CDR2 FQGNSA. The CDR3 covers 17 residues. The CDR3 region is CASSAPTEGGSSYEQYF.

The chain carries TRBV29-1 and TRBJ1-2; TCRdb designates TRBD1, a call that cannot be tested without DNA. Looked up from germline, CDR1 is SQVTM and CDR2 is ANQGSEA. CDR3 size: 16 residues. The CDR3 loop is CSVEDFTNRGLAGYTF. Full variable domain (rest looked up from reference TRBV29-1 and TRBJ1-2): SAVISQKPSRDICQRGTSLTIQCQVDSQVTMMFWYRQQPGQSLTLIATANQGSEATYESGFVIDKFPISRPNLTFSTLTVSNMSPEDSSIYLCSVEDFTNRGLAGYTFGSGTRLTVV.

The J gene is TRBJ1-2, the V gene TRBV30; TCRdb's assignment of TRBD1 cannot be checked, as there is no DNA. Germline V gene sequence: CDR1 GTSNPN, CDR2 SVGIG (reference sequence). The CDR3 contains 15 residues. The CDR3 loop is CAWSGDRDPFYGYTF.

The gene calls are TRBV5-4 and TRBJ2-7; checking the TCRdb D call of TRBD2 is not possible without DNA. The CDR3 covers 16 residues. Germline-derived CDR1 and CDR2 are SGHNT and YYREEE (reference sequence). CDR3 region: CASSLVGLAGEYEQYF.

The chain is built from TRBV6-5 and TRBJ2-7; TCRdb's D gene call, TRBD1, goes unchecked for lack of DNA. The CDR3 sequence is 12 residues long. Germline CDR1 and CDR2: MNHEY and SVGAGI. The CDR3 spells CARDKGGDEQYF.